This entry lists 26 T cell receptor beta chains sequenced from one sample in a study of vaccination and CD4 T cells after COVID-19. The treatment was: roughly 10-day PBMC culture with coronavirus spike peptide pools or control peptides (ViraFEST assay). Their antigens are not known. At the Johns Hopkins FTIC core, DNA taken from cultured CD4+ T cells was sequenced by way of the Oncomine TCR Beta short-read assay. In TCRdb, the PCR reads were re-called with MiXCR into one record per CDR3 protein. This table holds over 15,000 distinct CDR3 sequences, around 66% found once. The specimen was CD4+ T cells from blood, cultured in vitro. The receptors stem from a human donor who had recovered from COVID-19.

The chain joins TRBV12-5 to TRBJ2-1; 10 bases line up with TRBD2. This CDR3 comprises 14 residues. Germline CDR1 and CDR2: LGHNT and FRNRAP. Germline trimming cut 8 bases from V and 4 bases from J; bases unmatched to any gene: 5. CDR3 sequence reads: CASREREGYNEQFF. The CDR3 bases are TGTGCTAGTAGAGAGCGGGAGGGATACAATGAGCAGTTCTTC.

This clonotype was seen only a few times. CDR3 loop: CASSPLGPGETQYF. Here the CDR3 DNA reads TGTGCCAGCAGTCCGCTGGGCCCGGGGGAGACCCAGTACTTC. This chain links TRBV28 with TRBJ2-5; D is possibly TRBD2 (5 bases). The length of the CDR3 is 14 residues. Germline lookup yields CDR1 MDHEN and CDR2 SYDVKM. The V gene lost 5 bases and the J gene lost 5 bases, with 15 bases spanning the gap.

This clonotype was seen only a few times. CDR3 in DNA: TGTGCCAGCACCCTACAATGGAGCAGCTATGGCTACACCTTC. Protein product: CASTLQWSSYGYTF. The chain couples TRBV28 to TRBJ1-2; D not certain. This CDR3 is built from 14 residues. Trimming removed 7 bases at V and 4 bases at J, with 16 bases between. CDR1 MDHEN and CDR2 SYDVKM come from the germline V gene.

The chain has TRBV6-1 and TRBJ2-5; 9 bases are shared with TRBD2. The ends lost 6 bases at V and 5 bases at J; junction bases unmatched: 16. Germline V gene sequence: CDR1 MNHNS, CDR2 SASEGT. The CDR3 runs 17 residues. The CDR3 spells CASSRDVGAGGQETQYF. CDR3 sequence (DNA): TGTGCCAGCAGCCGCGATGTGGGAGCGGGGGGACAGGAGACCCAGTACTTC.

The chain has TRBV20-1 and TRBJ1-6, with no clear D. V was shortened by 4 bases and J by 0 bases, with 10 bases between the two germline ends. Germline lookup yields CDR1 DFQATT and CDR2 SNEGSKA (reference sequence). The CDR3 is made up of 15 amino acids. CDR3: CSAKIPRSYNSPLHF. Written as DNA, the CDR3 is TGCAGTGCTAAGATTCCCCGCTCCTATAATTCACCCCTCCACTTT.

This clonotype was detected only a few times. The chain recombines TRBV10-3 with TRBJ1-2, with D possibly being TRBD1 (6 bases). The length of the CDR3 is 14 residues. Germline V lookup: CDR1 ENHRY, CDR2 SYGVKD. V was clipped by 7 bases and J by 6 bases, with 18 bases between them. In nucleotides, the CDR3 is TGTGCCATCAAAGGAACAGGGTGGGTCCATGGCTACACCTTC. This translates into CAIKGTGWVHGYTF.

The CDR3 bases are TGTGCCAGCAGCCTACGTTACAGCAACACTGAAGCTTTCTTT. This gives the protein CASSLRYSNTEAFF. V is TRBV7-2 and J is TRBJ1-1; unclear D gene. The germline gives CDR1 SGHTA, CDR2 FQGNSA. CDR3 length: 14 amino acids. The V gene lost 5 bases and the J gene lost 2 bases, with 12 bases spanning the gap.

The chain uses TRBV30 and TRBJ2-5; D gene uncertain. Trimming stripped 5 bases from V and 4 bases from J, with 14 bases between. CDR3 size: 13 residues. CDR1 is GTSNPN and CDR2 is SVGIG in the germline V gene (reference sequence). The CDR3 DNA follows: TGTGCCTGGGATGATGGCCCAGGAGAGACCCAGTACTTC. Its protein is CAWDDGPGETQYF. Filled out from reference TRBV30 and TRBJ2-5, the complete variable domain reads SQTIHQWPATLVQPVGSPLSLECTVEGTSNPNLYWYRQAAGRGLQLLFYSVGIGQISSEVPQNLSASRPQDRQFILSSKKLLLSDSGFYLCAWDDGPGETQYFGPGTRLLVL.

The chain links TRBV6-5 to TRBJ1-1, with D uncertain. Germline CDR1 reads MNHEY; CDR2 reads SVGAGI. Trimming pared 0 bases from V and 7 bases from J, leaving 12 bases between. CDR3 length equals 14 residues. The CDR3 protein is CASSYSFLVDEAFF. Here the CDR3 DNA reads TGTGCCAGCAGTTACTCGTTTTTAGTCGATGAAGCTTTCTTT.

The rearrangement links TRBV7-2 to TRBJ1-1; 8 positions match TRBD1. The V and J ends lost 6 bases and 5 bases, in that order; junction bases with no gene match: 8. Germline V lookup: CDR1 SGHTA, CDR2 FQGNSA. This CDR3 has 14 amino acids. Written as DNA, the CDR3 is TGTGCCAGCAGTTTCGGAGGGGACAGGACTGAAGCTTTCTTT. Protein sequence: CASSFGGDRTEAFF.

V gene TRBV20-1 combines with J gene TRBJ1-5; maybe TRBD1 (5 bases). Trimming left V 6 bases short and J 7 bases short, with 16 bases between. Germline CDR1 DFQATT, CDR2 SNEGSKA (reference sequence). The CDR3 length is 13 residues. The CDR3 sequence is CSATWGLVQPQHF. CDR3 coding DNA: TGCAGTGCCACGTGGGGGTTAGTCCAGCCCCAGCATTTT.

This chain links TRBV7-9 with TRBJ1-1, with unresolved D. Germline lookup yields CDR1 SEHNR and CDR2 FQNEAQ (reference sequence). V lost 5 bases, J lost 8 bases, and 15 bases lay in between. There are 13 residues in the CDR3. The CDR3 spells CASSATSGAEAFF. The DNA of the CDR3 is TGTGCCAGCAGCGCCACCTCGGGTGCCGAAGCTTTCTTT.

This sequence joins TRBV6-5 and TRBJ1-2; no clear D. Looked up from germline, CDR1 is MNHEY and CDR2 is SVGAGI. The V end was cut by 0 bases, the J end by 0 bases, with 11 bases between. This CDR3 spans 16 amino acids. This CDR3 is CASSYSGSPTNYGYTF. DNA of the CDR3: TGTGCCAGCAGTTACTCGGGGAGCCCCACTAACTATGGCTACACCTTC.

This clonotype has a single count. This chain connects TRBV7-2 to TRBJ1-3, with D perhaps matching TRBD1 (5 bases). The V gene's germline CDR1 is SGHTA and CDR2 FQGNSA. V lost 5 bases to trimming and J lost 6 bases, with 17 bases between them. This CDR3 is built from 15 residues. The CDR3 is CASSQGRLPENTIYF. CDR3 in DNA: TGTGCCAGCAGCCAGGGACGCCTGCCTGAAAACACCATATATTTT.

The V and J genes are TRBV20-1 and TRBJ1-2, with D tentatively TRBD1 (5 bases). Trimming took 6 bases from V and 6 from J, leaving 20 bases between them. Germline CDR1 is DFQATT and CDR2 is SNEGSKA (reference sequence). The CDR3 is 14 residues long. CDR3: CSAAKPGVEHGYTF. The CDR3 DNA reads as TGCAGTGCCGCCAAACCGGGGGTTGAGCATGGCTACACCTTC.

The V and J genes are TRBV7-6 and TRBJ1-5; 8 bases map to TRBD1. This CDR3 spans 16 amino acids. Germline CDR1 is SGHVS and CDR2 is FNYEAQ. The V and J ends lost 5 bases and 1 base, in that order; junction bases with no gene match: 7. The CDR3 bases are TGTGCCAGCAGCCTTGACAGGGGCCCGAGCAATCAGCCCCAGCATTTT. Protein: CASSLDRGPSNQPQHF.

The CDR3 sequence is CASSVEGEGAEAFF. As DNA, the CDR3 is TGTGCCAGCAGTGTTGAGGGGGAAGGGGCGGAAGCTTTCTTT. This chain joins TRBV2 and TRBJ1-1; D might be TRBD1 (6 bases). The CDR3 extends over 14 amino acids. V lost 4 bases and J 8 bases, leaving 17 bases between the germline ends. Germline V gives CDR1 SNHLY, CDR2 FYNNEI.

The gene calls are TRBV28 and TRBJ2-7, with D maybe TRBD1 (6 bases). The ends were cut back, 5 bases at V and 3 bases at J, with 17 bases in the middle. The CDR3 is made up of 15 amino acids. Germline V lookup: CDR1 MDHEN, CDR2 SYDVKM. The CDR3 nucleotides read TGTGCCAGCAGTCCTGGGACACCGCTGTACTACGAGCAGTACTTC. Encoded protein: CASSPGTPLYYEQYF.

CDR3 sequence: CATSRDRGNQPQHF. The CDR3 DNA sequence: TGTGCCACCAGCAGAGACAGGGGGAATCAGCCCCAGCATTTT. The chain carries TRBV15 and TRBJ1-5, with TRBD1 identical over 7 bases. This CDR3 is 14 amino acids long. V shed 0 bases and J 4 bases; nucleotides not matched to a gene: 0. Germline CDR1 LNHNV, CDR2 YYDKDF (reference sequence).

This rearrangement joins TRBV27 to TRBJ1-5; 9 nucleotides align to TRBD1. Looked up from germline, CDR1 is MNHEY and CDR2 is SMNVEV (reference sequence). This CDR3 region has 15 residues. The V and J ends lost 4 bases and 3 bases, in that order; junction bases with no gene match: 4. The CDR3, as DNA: TGTGCCAGCAGTTCCAACAGGGGGCTCAATCAGCCCCAGCATTTT. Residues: CASSSNRGLNQPQHF.

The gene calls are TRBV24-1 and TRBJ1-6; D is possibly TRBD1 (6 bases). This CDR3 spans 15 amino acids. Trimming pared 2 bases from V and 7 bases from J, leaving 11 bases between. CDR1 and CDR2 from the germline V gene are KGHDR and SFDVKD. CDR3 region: CATSDYRGPNSPLHF. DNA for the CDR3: TGTGCCACCAGTGATTACCGGGGGCCCAATTCACCCCTCCACTTT.

CDR3 sequence: CSAPLAGGPGEQFF. The DNA of the CDR3 is TGCAGTGCACCCCTAGCGGGAGGGCCGGGTGAGCAGTTCTTC. V is TRBV20-1 and J is TRBJ2-1; TRBD2 aligns across 12 bases. This CDR3 is 14 amino acids long. J lost 9 bases, V lost 6 bases, and 9 bases had no gene match. Germline values: CDR1 DFQATT, CDR2 SNEGSKA (reference sequence).

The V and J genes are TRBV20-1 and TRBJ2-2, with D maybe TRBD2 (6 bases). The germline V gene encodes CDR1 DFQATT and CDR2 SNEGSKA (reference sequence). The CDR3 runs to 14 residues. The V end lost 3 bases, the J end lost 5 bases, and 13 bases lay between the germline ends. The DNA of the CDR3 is TGCAGTGCTAGCGGGAGATCGATGACCGGGGAGCTGTTTTTT. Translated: CSASGRSMTGELFF.

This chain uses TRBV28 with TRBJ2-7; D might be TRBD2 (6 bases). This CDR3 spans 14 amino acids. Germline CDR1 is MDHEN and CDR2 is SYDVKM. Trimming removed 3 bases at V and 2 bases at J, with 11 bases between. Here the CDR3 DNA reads TGTGCCAGCAGTTTTGCTAGCGCGACCTACGAGCAGTACTTC. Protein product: CASSFASATYEQYF.

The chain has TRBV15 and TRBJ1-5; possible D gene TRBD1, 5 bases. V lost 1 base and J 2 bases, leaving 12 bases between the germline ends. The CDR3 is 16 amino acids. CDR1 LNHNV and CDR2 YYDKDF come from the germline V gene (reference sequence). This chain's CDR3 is CATSRGGSRGNQPQHF. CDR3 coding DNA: TGTGCCACCAGCAGAGGGGGGTCAAGAGGCAATCAGCCCCAGCATTTT.

The CDR3 DNA sequence: TGCAGTGCTCTGGGTCCACCGACAGGGCATGAGCAGTTCTTC. This codes for CSALGPPTGHEQFF. V usage is TRBV20-1 and J usage is TRBJ2-1; 7 bases are a match to TRBD1. This CDR3 spans 14 amino acids. CDR1 DFQATT and CDR2 SNEGSKA come from the germline V gene (reference sequence). The V segment lost 5 bases and the J segment 8 bases; nucleotides outside the gene matches: 12.